This TCR beta chain was captured by sequencing in a study of CD8+ T cells in alopecia areata. TCR sequencing used cDNA made by reverse transcription of extracted RNA. This table comes from immunoSEQ multiplex PCR, and its TCRdb copy is limited to in-frame clones, with some not included. The top ten hold 0.4% to 0.55% of the sample, which has some 240,000 clones, 50% to 65% seen once. The material sequenced was CD4+ T cells sorted from blood, taken at week 0. This clonotype was sampled from a human donor with alopecia areata.

Written as DNA, the CDR3 is TGTGCCAGCAGCCCTGGGGGGACAGGGAATCAGCCCCAGCATTTT. It translates to CASSPGGTGNQPQHF. The rearrangement uses TRBV6-5 and TRBJ1-5; 9 nucleotides align to TRBD1. The CDR3 is 15 amino acids. Germline loops: CDR1 MNHEY, CDR2 SVGAGI. J gave up 4 bases and V 6 bases, and 7 bases lay outside the gene matches.